Below, 11 T cell receptor beta chains from the same sample are listed, as sequenced in a study of T cell changes during pregnancy in multiple sclerosis. Assay: immunoSEQ multiplex PCR; the TCRdb copy retains only in-frame clones and omits some. The data hold tens of thousands of clones, with 80% to 90% observed a single time. The input for sequencing was CD8+ T cells from peripheral blood mononuclear cells, taken before pregnancy. These receptors were collected from a female donor with multiple sclerosis, enrolled in a pregnancy study.

This clone has only one observation. The chain recombines TRBV6-1 with TRBJ2-7; TRBD1 matches 8 bases. V lost 10 bases, J lost 6 bases, and 11 bases stayed unmatched. The V gene's germline CDR1 is MNHNS and CDR2 SASEGT. The CDR3 is 13 residues long. The CDR3 nucleotides are TGTGCCACCTGGGACAGGCAGATAATCGAGCAGTACTTC. This translates into CATWDRQIIEQYF.

The V gene is TRBV19, the J gene TRBJ2-2, with 13 bases aligning to TRBD2. This CDR3 has 17 residues. Looked up from germline, CDR1 is LNHDA and CDR2 is SQIVND (reference sequence). The junction had 3 bases not matched to a gene; V was cut back by 4 bases and J by 1 base. The CDR3 DNA reads TGTGCCAGTAGTACCGGACTAGCGGGGGAGAACACCGGGGAGCTGTTTTTT. Translated, it gives CASSTGLAGENTGELFF.

The chain is built from TRBV27 and TRBJ2-3, with TRBD2 matching 8 bases. Unmatched junction bases numbered 12, after V lost 4 bases and J lost 6 bases. CDR3 length equals 16 residues. Germline V gives CDR1 MNHEY, CDR2 SMNVEV (reference sequence). The CDR3 bases are TGTGCCAGCAGTTACTCAGGAGCGGGGGCAGAGGATACGCAGTATTTT. It yields the protein CASSYSGAGAEDTQYF.

The chain joins TRBV13 to TRBJ2-2; tentative D call: TRBD2 (5 bases). The CDR3 is 16 amino acids. CDR1 is PRHDT, CDR2 FYEKMQ, per germline (reference sequence). The V end was cut by 1 base, the J end by 3 bases, with 12 bases between. CDR3 DNA sequence: TGTGCCAGCAGCTTAGTTCGGGAAGGTGACACCGGGGAGCTGTTTTTT. This translates into CASSLVREGDTGELFF.

This chain uses TRBV5-1 with TRBJ2-1, with 9 positions matching TRBD2. This CDR3 has 12 residues. Trimming removed 7 bases from V and 8 bases from J; junction bases left unmatched: 4. Germline V lookup: CDR1 SGHRS, CDR2 YFSETQ. This CDR3 is CASRERGDEQFF. The CDR3 DNA sequence: TGCGCCAGCCGCGAGCGGGGGGATGAGCAGTTCTTC.

V usage is TRBV9 and J usage is TRBJ2-2; tentative D call: TRBD2 (5 bases). Germline CDR1 is SGDLS and CDR2 is YYNGEE. This CDR3 is built from 14 residues. V was trimmed by 5 bases and J by 7 bases, leaving 15 bases between them. CDR3 nucleotides: TGTGCCAGCAGTGATCAGCTAGCTCTCGGGGAGCTGTTTTTT. Residues: CASSDQLALGELFF.

This clone came up once. The CDR3 DNA reads TGTGCCAGCAGTTTAATCCCCCCCGCGCCCGACAATGAGCAGTTCTTC. It codes for CASSLIPPAPDNEQFF. V and J are TRBV6-6 and TRBJ2-1, with no clear D. The V end lost 4 bases, the J end lost 5 bases, and 18 bases lay between the germline ends. Germline CDR1 is MNHNY and CDR2 is SVGAGI (reference sequence). The CDR3 has 16 residues.

This sequence joins TRBV5-6 and TRBJ2-1, with D possibly matching TRBD2 (6 bases). The germline V gene has CDR1 SGHDT and CDR2 YYEEEE. V was clipped by 5 bases and J by 1 base, with 10 bases between them. This CDR3 has 14 amino acids. The CDR3 here is CASSFSGSYNEQFF. CDR3 DNA: TGTGCCAGCAGTTTTAGCGGATCCTACAATGAGCAGTTCTTC. The whole variable domain, filled in from reference TRBV5-6 and TRBJ2-1, reads DAGVTQSPTHLIKTRGQQVTLRCSPKSGHDTVSWYQQALGQGPQFIFQYYEEEERQRGNFPDRFSGHQFPNYSSELNVNALLLGDSALYLCASSFSGSYNEQFFGPGTRLTVL.

The rearrangement uses TRBV7-9 and TRBJ1-5; D is perhaps TRBD1 (6 bases). The germline gives CDR1 SEHNR, CDR2 FQNEAQ (reference sequence). V lost 1 base and J lost 5, with 9 bases in between. This CDR3 has 14 amino acids. CDR3 in DNA: TGTGCCAGCAGCTTAGTAGGGGGAGATCAGCCCCAGCATTTT. Its protein product is CASSLVGGDQPQHF. Supplemented by reference TRBV7-9 and TRBJ1-5, the full variable domain reads DTGVSQNPRHKITKRGQNVTFRCDPISEHNRLYWYRQTLGQGPEFLTYFQNEAQLEKSRLLSDRFSAERPKGSFSTLEIQRTEQGDSAMYLCASSLVGGDQPQHFGDGTRLSIL.

The CDR3 DNA sequence: TGTGCCAGCAGCTATTACTTGACAGGTTCCTACGAGCAGTACTTC. It is translated as CASSYYLTGSYEQYF. The V call is TRBV5-6, the J call TRBJ2-7; perhaps TRBD1 as D (6 bases). The germline gives CDR1 SGHDT, CDR2 YYEEEE. V lost 3 bases to trimming and J lost 1 base, with 14 bases between them. The CDR3 is made up of 15 amino acids. The whole variable domain, remainder taken from reference TRBV5-6 and TRBJ2-7, is DAGVTQSPTHLIKTRGQQVTLRCSPKSGHDTVSWYQQALGQGPQFIFQYYEEEERQRGNFPDRFSGHQFPNYSSELNVNALLLGDSALYLCASSYYLTGSYEQYFGPGTRLTVT.

The chain links TRBV11-3 to TRBJ2-1; D is perhaps TRBD1 (6 bases). The germline V gene encodes CDR1 SGHNT and CDR2 YENEEA. The CDR3 loop spans 14 amino acids. Trimming took 5 bases from V and 3 from J, leaving 11 bases between them. The chain's CDR3 is CASSQTGNYNEQFF. The CDR3 DNA is TGTGCCAGCAGCCAAACAGGGAACTACAATGAGCAGTTCTTC.